This TCR beta chain emerged from a study of spatial heterogeneity in lung cancer. Study context: On average, each unique TCR and UMI combination appeared more than ten times in raw reads. Study-wide results and caveats: TCRs found ubiquitously expanded in tumor appeared in blood more at resection than at follow-up.

Germline-derived CDR1 and CDR2 are MDHEN and SYDVKM. V gave up 3 bases and J gave up 3 bases, with 12 bases separating them. CDR3 length equals 15 residues. Time point in this sample: sample taken at primary tumor resection. In each case, whole RNA from tumor, nontumor lung or frozen PBMC was sequenced unsorted. A total of roughly 72 untreated early-stage non-small cell lung cancer patients served as donors. This clonotype was recorded many times. Its antigen remains unidentified. Unique molecular identifiers tagged every individual TCR cDNA molecule. Via MiXCR, TCRdb re-called the 5' RACE reads, giving one row per CDR3 protein. The table shows roughly 9,300 distinct CDR3 sequences, with less than 9% occurring only once.

The chain employs TRBV28 and TRBJ1-5; tentative D call: TRBD1 (6 bases). The input for sequencing was PBMCs, taken at surgery. This sequence was found in a female donor with early-stage non-small cell lung cancer. In nucleotides, the CDR3 is TGTGCCAGCAGTTTGGGAGGGGGGAACAATCAGCCCCAGCATTTT. It is translated as CASSLGGGNNQPQHF.